The sequence of this T cell receptor beta chain was determined in a study of T-cell reconstitution after alpha-beta-depleted transplantation in children. This clonotype was counted between two and nine times. V was cut by 11 bases and J by 1 base, with 14 bases left in between. This CDR3 is built from 13 residues. Germline V CDR1 and CDR2: MNHEY, SMNVEV (reference sequence). This sample's TCRbeta library carried unique molecular identifier barcodes. TCRdb independently ran MiXCR on the PCR reads; one entry per CDR3 protein. The sample holds over 550,000 distinct CDR3 sequences; roughly a tenth are singletons and the top ten take less than 4.5%.

This rearrangement joins TRBV27 to TRBJ2-5; perhaps D is TRBD1 or TRBD2 (5 bases each). The sample consisted of PBMCs from the stem cell graft donor, taken from the stem cell graft. The sequence was collected from a human donor who donated a stem cell graft to a child with acute myeloid leukemia. CDR3 coding DNA: TGTGCCCCCGACTTGGGGACCCAAGAGACCCAGTACTTC. Encoded protein: CAPDLGTQETQYF.